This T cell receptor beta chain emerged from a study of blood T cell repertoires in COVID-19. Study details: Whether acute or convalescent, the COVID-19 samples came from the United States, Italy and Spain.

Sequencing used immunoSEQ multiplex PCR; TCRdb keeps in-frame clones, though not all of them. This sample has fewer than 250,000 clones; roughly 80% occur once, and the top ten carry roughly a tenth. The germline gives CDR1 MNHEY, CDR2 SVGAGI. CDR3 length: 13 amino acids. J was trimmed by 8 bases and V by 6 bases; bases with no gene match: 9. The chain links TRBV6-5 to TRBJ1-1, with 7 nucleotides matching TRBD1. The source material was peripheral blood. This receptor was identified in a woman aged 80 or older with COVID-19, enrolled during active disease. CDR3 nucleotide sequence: TGTGCCAGCAGGACCCCGACAGGGTGGGAAGCTTTCTTT. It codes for CASRTPTGWEAFF.